The 20 T cell receptor beta chains given below trace back to one sample, sequenced in a study of CD8+CD57+ T cells in acquired aplastic anemia. TCR beta VDJ and CDR3 profiling used genomic DNA as template. From the reads, TCRdb called clonotypes with MiXCR, one entry per CDR3 protein. The sample includes approximately 470,000 distinct CDR3 sequences, roughly a third seen only once; the top ten take approximately 0.82%. All patients picked for sequencing had shown, by flow cytometry, an expansion of CD8+CD57+ cells. The material sequenced was sorted CD4+, CD8+, or CD8+CD57+ T cells (not recorded which) from PBMCs. The receptors shown here come from a human donor with aplastic anemia.

This clonotype was seen at least ten times. The chain has TRBV19 and TRBJ2-5; 10 bases fit TRBD1. The CDR3 runs 14 residues. V dropped 9 bases and J dropped 5; count of bases not matched to a gene: 9. CDR1 and CDR2 (germline): LNHDA, SQIVND (reference sequence). As DNA, the CDR3 is TGTGCCAGCAGCGCCGGGACAGGGGAGGAGACCCAGTACTTC. As protein: CASSAGTGEETQYF.

This clonotype was counted only a few times. V usage is TRBV29-1 and J usage is TRBJ2-3; 7 positions agree with TRBD1. Germline assignment: CDR1 SQVTM and CDR2 ANQGSEA. V lost 8 bases and J lost 0; bases outside the gene matches: 17. The CDR3 length is 17 residues. This CDR3 reads CSKSIPGQLSSTDTQYF. CDR3 DNA: TGCAGCAAATCTATCCCGGGACAGCTCAGTAGCACAGATACGCAGTATTTT.

This chain uses TRBV25-1 with TRBJ2-3; 7 nucleotides match TRBD1. CDR1 MGHDK and CDR2 SYGVNS come from the germline V gene. The CDR3 runs 15 residues. V was clipped by 6 bases and J by 1 base; unmatched bases: 7. CDR3 loop: CASSLQGTRTDTQYF. The CDR3 DNA is TGTGCCAGCAGCCTACAGGGGACCCGCACAGATACGCAGTATTTT. The full variable domain, rest sourced from reference TRBV25-1 and TRBJ2-3, is EADIYQTPRYLVIGTGKKITLECSQTMGHDKMYWYQQDPGMELHLIHYSYGVNSTEKGDLSSESTVSRIRTEHFPLTLESARPSHTSQYLCASSLQGTRTDTQYFGPGTRLTVL.

The chain is built from TRBV5-1 and TRBJ1-4, with 11 bases that match TRBD1. The V gene end was trimmed by 3 bases and the J gene end by 10 bases; junction bases not matched to a gene: 5. In germline, CDR1 is SGHRS, CDR2 YFSETQ. The CDR3 consists of 14 residues. DNA of the CDR3: TGCGCCAGCAGCTCCGGACAGGGGGCGGGAAAACTGTTTTTT. It yields the protein CASSSGQGAGKLFF.

The rearrangement links TRBV28 to TRBJ1-2; TRBD1 aligns across 7 bases. The CDR3 is 13 amino acids. Germline V CDR1 and CDR2: MDHEN, SYDVKM. With 4 bases clipped from V and 8 bases from J, the junction kept 7 bases outside the gene matches. This chain's CDR3 is CASSSTTGIGYTF. The CDR3 DNA is TGTGCCAGCAGTTCCACGACAGGGATCGGCTACACCTTC.

V and J are TRBV7-2 and TRBJ2-7, with 10 bases matching TRBD1. CDR1 SGHTA and CDR2 FQGNSA come from the germline V gene. The CDR3 is 15 residues long. The V and J ends lost 9 bases and 6 bases, in that order; junction bases with no gene match: 14. CDR3 loop: CARDRDGQGEGEQYF. CDR3 nucleotides: TGTGCCAGGGACCGAGACGGACAGGGGGAGGGCGAGCAGTACTTC.

This clonotype was observed many times. The V call is TRBV24-1, the J call TRBJ2-1; 9 bases map to TRBD1. This CDR3 is 16 amino acids long. The V and J ends lost 2 bases and 9 bases, in that order; junction bases with no gene match: 10. Germline V CDR1 and CDR2: KGHDR, SFDVKD. CDR3 sequence: CATSDSTGQGGGEQFF. The DNA of the CDR3 is TGTGCCACCAGTGATTCAACGGGACAGGGTGGCGGTGAGCAGTTCTTC.

Here the CDR3 reads CASSVEHTNTGELFF. CDR3 nucleotides: TGTGCCAGCAGCGTAGAACATACGAACACCGGGGAGCTGTTTTTT. The rearrangement uses TRBV9 and TRBJ2-2; D remains unclear. CDR1 is SGDLS, CDR2 YYNGEE, per germline. V was shortened by 0 bases and J by 0 bases, with 6 bases between the two germline ends. The CDR3 contains 15 residues.

In this sample, this clonotype turned up many times. The rearrangement joins TRBV2 to TRBJ2-3, with a weak D call TRBD1 (5 bases). Trimming pared 7 bases from V and 4 bases from J, leaving 15 bases between. The CDR3 runs 14 residues. Looked up from germline, CDR1 is SNHLY and CDR2 is FYNNEI. CDR3 protein: CASKPRADADTQYF. CDR3 in DNA: TGTGCCAGCAAACCCAGGGCGGACGCAGATACGCAGTATTTT.

CDR3 coding DNA: TGTGCCAGCAGTGTACGGACAGGGGGCGGCGAGACCCAGTACTTC. Encoded protein: CASSVRTGGGETQYF. The chain joins TRBV2 to TRBJ2-5; 11 nucleotides line up with TRBD1. V lost 4 bases to trimming and J lost 5 bases; unmatched junction nucleotides: 6. CDR1 SNHLY and CDR2 FYNNEI come from the germline V gene. The CDR3 consists of 15 residues.

In its sample, this clonotype was seen a few times. The chain joins TRBV11-1 to TRBJ2-1; TRBD2 aligns across 13 bases. Germline lookup yields CDR1 SGHAT and CDR2 FQDESV (reference sequence). The V and J ends lost 3 bases and 5 bases, in that order; junction bases with no gene match: 7. The CDR3 consists of 17 residues. CDR3: CASSLGGLAGEDNEQFF. The DNA for the CDR3 is TGTGCCAGCAGCTTGGGCGGACTAGCGGGAGAAGACAATGAGCAGTTCTTC.

This clonotype occurred a few times. A single base separates this from a much larger clone, so it may be a read error. The chain has TRBV9 and TRBJ2-7; unclear D gene. The CDR3 is made up of 14 amino acids. From germline, CDR1 is SGDLS and CDR2 YYNGEE. The CDR3 protein is CAGSVEHSSYEQYF. DNA for the CDR3: TGTGCCGGCAGCGTAGAGCACAGCTCCTACGAGCAGTACTTC.

With respect to this clonotype: The CDR3 does not close with the conserved phenylalanine or tryptophan, likely indicating a read error. The DNA is left out, because the CDR3 cannot be placed on it with certainty; the CDR3 is given as TCRdb lists it. The rearrangement joins TRBV24-1 to TRBJ2-7. The CDR3 is 9 amino acids long, termini counted. The germline CDR1 and CDR2 sequences are KGHDR and SFDVKD. CDR3 sequence reads: CATSDNRGS.

Turning to this clonotype: A clone one base away is much larger, so this may be a read error. The chain joins TRBV7-2 to TRBJ1-3; D gene ambiguous. This CDR3 spans 14 amino acids. Germline loops: CDR1 SGHTA, CDR2 FQGNSA. Here the CDR3 reads CASNLSHTGNTIYF. CDR3 in DNA: TGTGCCAGCAACTTATCTCACACTGGAAACACCATATATTTT.

This clonotype was observed many times. The chain joins TRBV19 to TRBJ2-4, with D perhaps TRBD1 or TRBD2 (5 bases each). Germline CDR1 LNHDA, CDR2 SQIVND (reference sequence). V was pared by 5 bases and J by 7 bases, with 12 bases between. CDR3 length equals 13 residues. This chain's CDR3 is CASSQGPDNIQYF. The CDR3 bases are TGTGCCAGTAGTCAGGGACCTGATAACATTCAGTACTTC.

This rearrangement joins TRBV6-2 or TRBV6-3 to TRBJ1-1; a possible D gene is TRBD1 (6 bases). Germline V gene data show CDR1 as MNHEY and CDR2 as SVGEGT. CDR3 length: 14 residues. V lost 6 bases, J lost 5 bases, and 16 bases lay in between. The DNA for the CDR3 is TGTGCCAGCAGCAGGGGACTCGGCGGTACTGAAGCTTTCTTT. Protein: CASSRGLGGTEAFF.

The gene calls are TRBV28 and TRBJ1-3, with a tentative D call TRBD1 (6 bases). V was shortened by 2 bases and J by 6 bases, with 11 bases between the two germline ends. CDR1 MDHEN and CDR2 SYDVKM come from the germline V gene. This CDR3 is 14 amino acids long. The CDR3 DNA sequence: TGTGCCAGCAGTTTAAGGACAGTGGAAAACACCATATATTTT. The encoded protein is CASSLRTVENTIYF.

The rearrangement uses TRBV11-2 and TRBJ1-2; 7 bases match TRBD1. CDR3 length equals 17 residues. V was pared by 5 bases and J by 4 bases, with 16 bases of the junction left unmatched. Per the germline V gene, CDR1 is SGHAT and CDR2 is FQNNGV. In DNA, the CDR3 is TGTGCCAGCAGCCTAGGGGGCCGGGACAGAAGGTCCTATGGCTACACCTTC. Translating it yields CASSLGGRDRRSYGYTF.

The chain uses TRBV7-3 and TRBJ2-7, with 11 positions matching TRBD2. This CDR3 is built from 15 residues. Germline V CDR1 and CDR2: SGHTA, FQGTGA. The CDR3 bases are TGTGCTACGGGCAGGGCCGGGACTAGCGGCTACGAGCAGTACTTC. This translates into CATGRAGTSGYEQYF. Filled out from reference TRBV7-3 and TRBJ2-7, the complete variable domain reads GAGVSQTPSNKVTEKGKYVELRCDPISGHTALYWYRQSLGQGPEFLIYFQGTGAADDSGLPNDRFFAVRPEGSVSTLKIQRTERGDSAVYLCATGRAGTSGYEQYFGPGTRLTVT.

This clonotype was seen a handful of times. The chain has TRBV11-1 and TRBJ2-7; D might be TRBD1 (5 bases). This CDR3 has 15 residues. Germline-derived CDR1 and CDR2 are SGHAT and FQDESV (reference sequence). The V and J ends lost 5 bases and 0 bases respectively, with 14 bases between them. The CDR3 region is CASSRTNRSSYEQYF. CDR3 nucleotide sequence: TGTGCCAGCAGCCGAACTAACAGGAGCTCCTACGAGCAGTACTTC.